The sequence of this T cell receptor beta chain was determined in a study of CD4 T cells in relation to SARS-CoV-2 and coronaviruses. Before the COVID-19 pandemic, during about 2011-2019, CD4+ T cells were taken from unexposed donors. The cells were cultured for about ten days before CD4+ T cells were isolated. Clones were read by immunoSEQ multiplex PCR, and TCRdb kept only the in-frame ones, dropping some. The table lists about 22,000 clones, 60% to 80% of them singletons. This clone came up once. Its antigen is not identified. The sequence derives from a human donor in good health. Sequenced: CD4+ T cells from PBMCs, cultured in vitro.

The CDR3 is CASSLASDRGLGYTF. The CDR3 DNA follows: TGTGCCAGCAGCTTGGCGTCCGACAGGGGTTTGGGCTACACCTTC. V is TRBV5-5 and J is TRBJ1-2; the match to TRBD1 covers 8 bases. The CDR3 is 15 residues long. J gave up 8 bases and V 0 bases, and 9 bases lay outside the gene matches. Per the germline V gene, CDR1 is SGHKS and CDR2 is YYEKEE (reference sequence).